This section outlines one T cell receptor (beta chain) sequence together with its context. Its target is unknown. Profiling relied on immunoSEQ multiplex PCR, and the TCRdb table lists in-frame clones only, not all of them. This sample has 150,000 to 200,000 clones; about 89% occur once, and the top ten carry 7.2%. This entry belongs to a study of cytomegalovirus exposure and HLA in healthy donors. The CDR3 consists of 15 residues. After removal of 3 bases from V and 1 base from J, the junction contained 3 bases not matched to a gene. Germline CDR1 is KGHSH and CDR2 is LQKENI. Study outcomes and limitations: The authors confirmed in vitro that three CMV-associated chains were specific for CMV antigens.

What was sequenced was PBMCs. This chain links TRBV18 with TRBJ2-7; TRBD2 aligns across 10 bases. This receptor was obtained from a man younger than 45 in good health and CMV-seropositive. CDR3 nucleotide sequence: TGTGCCAGCTCACCGCAGACTAGCGGGTCCTACGAGCAGTACTTC. This sequence encodes CASSPQTSGSYEQYF.